This TCR beta chain is drawn from a study of cytomegalovirus exposure and HLA in healthy donors. Overall study results and limits: About 90% or about 30% of the time was how often most TCR beta V segments were productive, according to an earlier analysis. Accurate prediction of most subjects' HLA-A and HLA-B alleles from TCR beta sequences was reported.

About this clone: Its antigen is currently unknown.

The PCR ran on 60 Vbeta and 13 Jbeta primers. Data came from immunoSEQ multiplex PCR; TCRdb stores just in-frame clones and leaves some out. The data hold 150,000 or so clones, with about four fifths observed a single time. Samples came from healthy bone marrow donors. The CDR3 consists of 14 residues. The V gene's germline CDR1 is SEHNR and CDR2 FQNEAQ (reference sequence). Trimming removed 0 bases at V and 9 bases at J, with 12 bases between. The rearrangement joins TRBV7-9 to TRBJ2-1; D possibly corresponds to TRBD2 (6 bases). The specimen sequenced was PBMCs. This receptor was obtained from a woman under 30 in good health and CMV-seronegative. The CDR3 protein is CASSLARESTEQFF. The CDR3 DNA is TGTGCCAGCAGCTTAGCACGGGAGAGTACTGAGCAGTTCTTC. Full variable domain (outside the CDR3, taken from reference TRBV7-9 and TRBJ2-1): DTGVSQNPRHKITKRGQNVTFRCDPISEHNRLYWYRQTLGQGPEFLTYFQNEAQLEKSRLLSDRFSAERPKGSFSTLEIQRTEQGDSAMYLCASSLARESTEQFFGPGTRLTVL.